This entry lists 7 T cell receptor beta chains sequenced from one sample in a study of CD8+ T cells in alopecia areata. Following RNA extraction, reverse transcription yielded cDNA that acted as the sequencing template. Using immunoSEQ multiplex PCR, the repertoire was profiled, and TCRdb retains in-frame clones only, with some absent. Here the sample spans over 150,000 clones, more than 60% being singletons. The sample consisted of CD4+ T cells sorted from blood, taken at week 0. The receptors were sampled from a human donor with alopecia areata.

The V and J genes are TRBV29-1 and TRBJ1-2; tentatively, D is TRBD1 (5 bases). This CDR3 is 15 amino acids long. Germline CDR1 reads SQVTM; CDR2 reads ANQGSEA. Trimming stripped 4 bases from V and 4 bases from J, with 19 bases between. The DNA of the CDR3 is TGCAGCGTTGGAGACAGACCCTTAGCTATCTATGGCTACACCTTC. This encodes CSVGDRPLAIYGYTF.

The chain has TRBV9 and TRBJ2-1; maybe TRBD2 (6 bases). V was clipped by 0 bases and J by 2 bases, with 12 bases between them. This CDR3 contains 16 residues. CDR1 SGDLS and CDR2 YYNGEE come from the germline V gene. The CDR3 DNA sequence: TGTGCCAGCAGCGTAGGCCGGGGGACGCCCTACAATGAGCAGTTCTTC. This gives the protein CASSVGRGTPYNEQFF.

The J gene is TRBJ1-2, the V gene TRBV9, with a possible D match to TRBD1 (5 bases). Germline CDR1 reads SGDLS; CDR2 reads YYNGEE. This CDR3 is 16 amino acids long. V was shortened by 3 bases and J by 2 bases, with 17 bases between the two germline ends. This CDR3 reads CASSATPGRTNYGYTF. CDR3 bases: TGTGCCAGCAGCGCGACCCCGGGACGGACGAACTATGGCTACACCTTC.

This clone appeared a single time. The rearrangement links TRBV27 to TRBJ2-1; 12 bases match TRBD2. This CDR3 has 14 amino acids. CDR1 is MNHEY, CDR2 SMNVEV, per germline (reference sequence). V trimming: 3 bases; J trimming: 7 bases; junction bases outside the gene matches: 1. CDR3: CASSLLAGGNEQFF. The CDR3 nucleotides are TGTGCCAGCAGTTTGCTAGCGGGGGGGAATGAGCAGTTCTTC.

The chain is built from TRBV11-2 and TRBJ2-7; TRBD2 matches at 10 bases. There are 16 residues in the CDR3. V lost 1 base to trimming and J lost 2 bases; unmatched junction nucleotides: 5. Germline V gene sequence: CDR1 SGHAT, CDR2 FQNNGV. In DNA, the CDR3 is TGTGCCAGCAGCTTAGTTAGCGGGGGGTCCACCTACGAGCAGTACTTC. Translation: CASSLVSGGSTYEQYF.

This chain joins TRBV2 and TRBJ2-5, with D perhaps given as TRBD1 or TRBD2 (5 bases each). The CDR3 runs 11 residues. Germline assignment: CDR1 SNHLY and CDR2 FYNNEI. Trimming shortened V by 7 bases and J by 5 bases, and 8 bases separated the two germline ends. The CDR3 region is CASMGVETQYF. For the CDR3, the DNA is TGTGCCAGCATGGGGGTGGAGACCCAGTACTTC.

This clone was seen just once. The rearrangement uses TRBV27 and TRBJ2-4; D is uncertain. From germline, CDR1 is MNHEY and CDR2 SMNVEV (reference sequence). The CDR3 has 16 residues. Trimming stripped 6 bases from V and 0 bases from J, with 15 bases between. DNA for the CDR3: TGTGCCAGCAGCCCCGTGGTCGCGATAGCCAAAAACATTCAGTACTTC. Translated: CASSPVVAIAKNIQYF.